The 13 T cell receptor beta chains below come from one sample, sequenced in a study of blood T cell repertoires in COVID-19. The repertoire was sequenced with immunoSEQ multiplex PCR; TCRdb's copy has only in-frame clones and lacks some. The sample lists roughly 13,000 clones; 87% were seen once. The sequenced material came from peripheral blood. The receptors derive from a human donor with active COVID-19. The donor label of this sample is uncertain.

This chain links TRBV27 with TRBJ1-2; 8 bases fit TRBD1. Unmatched junction bases numbered 3, after V lost 0 bases and J lost 3 bases. This CDR3 comprises 15 residues. CDR1 and CDR2 (germline): MNHEY, SMNVEV (reference sequence). The CDR3 spells CASSLSDRGDYGYTF. The CDR3 DNA is TGTGCCAGCAGTTTATCTGACAGGGGTGACTATGGCTACACCTTC.

J is TRBJ2-1 and V is TRBV5-1, with 9 bases lining up with TRBD2. The trim removed 2 bases at V and 6 bases at J, leaving 6 bases unmatched. Germline CDR1 SGHRS, CDR2 YFSETQ. CDR3 length equals 15 residues. As DNA, the CDR3 is TGCGCCAGCAGCTTCGCGGGAGGGCCCCGCAATGAGCAGTTCTTC. Encoded protein: CASSFAGGPRNEQFF.

This chain connects TRBV29-1 to TRBJ2-7; 10 bases are shared with TRBD1. This CDR3 has 13 residues. Per the germline V gene, CDR1 is SQVTM and CDR2 is ANQGSEA. J lost 3 bases, V lost 6 bases, and 5 bases had no gene match. CDR3: CSVSGTGVYEQYF. The CDR3 DNA reads TGCAGCGTATCCGGGACAGGGGTCTACGAGCAGTACTTC.

Only one count was recorded for this clone. The chain joins TRBV5-6 to TRBJ2-1; tentatively, D is TRBD2 (6 bases). With 4 bases removed from V and 10 bases from J, the gap between germline ends came to 15 bases. CDR1 is SGHDT, CDR2 YYEEEE, per germline. The CDR3 consists of 13 residues. The CDR3 nucleotides read TGTGCCAGCAGCCAGGGAGGTCGTATAGAGCAGTTCTTC. Translation gives CASSQGGRIEQFF. The full variable domain, completed using reference TRBV5-6 and TRBJ2-1, is DAGVTQSPTHLIKTRGQQVTLRCSPKSGHDTVSWYQQALGQGPQFIFQYYEEEERQRGNFPDRFSGHQFPNYSSELNVNALLLGDSALYLCASSQGGRIEQFFGPGTRLTVL.

CDR3 DNA sequence: TGTGCCAGCAGTGAGCAGACAGGGGGAAACACCGGGGAGCTGTTTTTT. It codes for CASSEQTGGNTGELFF. The chain combines TRBV2 with TRBJ2-2; 9 positions agree with TRBD1. The CDR3 runs to 16 residues. CDR1 and CDR2 (germline): SNHLY, FYNNEI. The V and J ends lost 3 bases and 2 bases, in that order; junction bases with no gene match: 4.

This chain joins TRBV28 and TRBJ1-2; D uncertain. Per the germline V gene, CDR1 is MDHEN and CDR2 is SYDVKM. The CDR3 has 12 residues. V lost 5 bases and J lost 5, with 9 bases in between. CDR3 protein: CASSPTGYGYTF. The CDR3 DNA sequence: TGTGCCAGCAGTCCGACGGGGTATGGCTACACCTTC.

The rearrangement uses TRBV5-5 and TRBJ2-2; 7 bases are shared with TRBD2. Germline-derived CDR1 and CDR2 are SGHKS and YYEKEE (reference sequence). CDR3 length: 16 residues. V lost 1 base to trimming and J lost 3 bases; unmatched junction nucleotides: 6. Here the CDR3 reads CASSLSQRDYTGELFF. The CDR3 nucleotides read TGTGCCAGCAGCTTGTCACAGCGGGATTACACCGGGGAGCTGTTTTTT.

The CDR3 DNA follows: TGCGCCAGCAGCCAAGTCCCACAGGGTGGCATCACTGAAGCTTTCTTT. It translates to CASSQVPQGGITEAFF. The chain joins TRBV4-3 to TRBJ1-1, with a weak D call TRBD1 (6 bases). This CDR3 region has 16 residues. V gave up 1 base and J gave up 4 bases, with 16 bases separating them. Germline loops: CDR1 LGHNA, CDR2 YSLEER.

The CDR3 loop is CASSYSGTANSPLHF. The CDR3 nucleotides read TGTGCCAGCAGTTACTCGGGGACAGCCAATTCACCCCTCCACTTT. V is TRBV6-5 and J is TRBJ1-6; 7 bases map to TRBD1. The germline V gene has CDR1 MNHEY and CDR2 SVGAGI. V lost 0 bases, J lost 7 bases, and 3 bases stayed unmatched. The CDR3 runs to 15 residues.

The genes are TRBV7-3 and TRBJ2-7; 7 bases map to TRBD2. Germline V lookup: CDR1 SGHTA, CDR2 FQGTGA. Trimming cost V 0 bases and J 3 bases; bases outside gene matches: 2. The CDR3 loop spans 14 amino acids. The CDR3 DNA reads as TGTGCCAGCAGCTTAACCGGGGGGAGCTACGAGCAGTACTTC. Its translation is CASSLTGGSYEQYF.

The V gene is TRBV29-1, the J gene TRBJ1-2; TRBD1 might be the D (5 bases). The CDR3 is 15 amino acids. Germline V CDR1 and CDR2: SQVTM, ANQGSEA. Trimming pared 0 bases from V and 0 bases from J, leaving 11 bases between. CDR3 coding DNA: TGCAGCGTTGAAGAGGGAGGGGATACTAACTATGGCTACACCTTC. This sequence encodes CSVEEGGDTNYGYTF.

The chain combines TRBV2 with TRBJ2-7, with 7 bases aligning to TRBD1. The CDR3 length is 14 residues. The germline V gene has CDR1 SNHLY and CDR2 FYNNEI. V was clipped by 5 bases and J by 6 bases; unmatched bases: 10. The CDR3 DNA follows: TGTGCCAGCAGTAGACAGGGCCCTTTGGCCGAGCAGTACTTC. Amino acids: CASSRQGPLAEQYF.

The chain carries TRBV29-1 and TRBJ2-7; 14 bases agree with TRBD2. CDR3 size: 15 residues. The V gene's germline CDR1 is SQVTM and CDR2 ANQGSEA. J gave up 2 bases and V 3 bases, and 3 bases lay outside the gene matches. CDR3 DNA sequence: TGCAGCGTTGAGGGGACTAGCGGGGGAACCTACGAGCAGTACTTC. Protein: CSVEGTSGGTYEQYF.